Each of the 25 T cell receptor beta chains below was sequenced from the same sample in a study of cytomegalovirus exposure and HLA in healthy donors. PCR amplification relied on 60 Vbeta primers (plus 13 Jbeta primers). TCRdb keeps only in-frame clones here, not all; method: immunoSEQ multiplex PCR. Counted here are roughly 200,000 clones, around 74% occurring once; the ten biggest clones make up about 2.7%. Sequencing was carried out using PBMCs. The receptors come from a male donor in good health and CMV-seronegative.

This CDR3 reads CAWRRKQGSNQPQHF. The CDR3 nucleotides read TGTGCCTGGAGGAGAAAACAGGGGTCAAATCAGCCCCAGCATTTT. This sequence joins TRBV30 and TRBJ1-5, with 7 bases matching TRBD1. The J segment lost 4 bases and the V segment lost 3 bases, leaving 9 bases of the junction unmatched. Germline V CDR1 and CDR2: GTSNPN, SVGIG (reference sequence). The CDR3 spans 15 residues.

In this sample, this clone turned up once. The V call is TRBV29-1, the J call TRBJ2-1, with TRBD2 matching 14 bases. The CDR3 sequence is 15 residues long. Germline CDR1 reads SQVTM; CDR2 reads ANQGSEA. V was clipped by 6 bases and J by 8 bases; unmatched bases: 9. CDR3 coding DNA: TGCAGCGTCGCCCTGACTAGCGGGAGGGCCGATGAGCAGTTCTTC. Translating it yields CSVALTSGRADEQFF.

The rearrangement uses TRBV28 and TRBJ2-5; D remains ambiguous. The CDR3 runs to 13 residues. V lost 3 bases and J lost 0, with 5 bases in between. Germline V CDR1 and CDR2: MDHEN, SYDVKM. CDR3 amino acids: CASSFRYQETQYF. Written as DNA, the CDR3 is TGTGCCAGCAGTTTCCGGTACCAAGAGACCCAGTACTTC.

The chain recombines TRBV5-1 with TRBJ1-5; 11 nucleotides line up with TRBD1. V was pared by 4 bases and J by 6 bases, with 6 bases of the junction left unmatched. CDR3 length: 15 amino acids. Germline V gene sequence: CDR1 SGHRS, CDR2 YFSETQ. CDR3: CASSTGQGGVQPQHF. The CDR3 DNA reads as TGCGCCAGCAGCACGGGACAGGGGGGGGTTCAGCCCCAGCATTTT. Full variable domain (outside the CDR3, taken from reference TRBV5-1 and TRBJ1-5): KAGVTQTPRYLIKTRGQQVTLSCSPISGHRSVSWYQQTPGQGLQFLFEYFSETQRNKGNFPGRFSGRQFSNSRSEMNVSTLELGDSALYLCASSTGQGGVQPQHFGDGTRLSIL.

The rearrangement links TRBV30 to TRBJ2-1; 9 bases agree with TRBD2. Looked up from germline, CDR1 is GTSNPN and CDR2 is SVGIG (reference sequence). The J segment lost 3 bases and the V segment lost 0 bases, leaving 3 bases of the junction unmatched. The CDR3 has 15 residues. DNA for the CDR3: TGTGCCTGGAGTGTACATAGCGGGAGCTACAATGAGCAGTTCTTC. It translates to CAWSVHSGSYNEQFF.

This chain links TRBV5-4 with TRBJ1-2, with D possibly being TRBD1 (6 bases). V gave up 1 base and J gave up 5 bases, with 18 bases separating them. CDR1 is SGHNT, CDR2 YYREEE, per germline (reference sequence). The CDR3 runs 16 residues. CDR3 amino acids: CASSLSGDPRRYGYTF. In DNA form, the CDR3 reads TGTGCCAGCAGCTTGTCAGGGGATCCTCGAAGGTATGGCTACACCTTC.

The gene calls are TRBV15 and TRBJ2-1, with 12 bases identical to TRBD1. Germline V gives CDR1 LNHNV, CDR2 YYDKDF (reference sequence). The V segment lost 8 bases and the J segment 8 bases; nucleotides outside the gene matches: 1. There are 12 residues in the CDR3. The CDR3 sequence is CATGTGGHEQFF. As DNA, the CDR3 is TGTGCCACCGGGACAGGGGGCCATGAGCAGTTCTTC.

This clone has a single count. At one end, the junction sequence differs from germline, possibly due to a read error. The rearrangement uses TRBV29-1 and TRBJ1-2; D is possibly TRBD1 (5 bases). Germline lookup yields CDR1 SQVTM and CDR2 ANQGSEA. The CDR3 has 9 residues. CDR3 region: CSVGTSVAF. In nucleotides, the CDR3 is TGCAGCGTTGGGACATCCGTGGCCTTC.

This clone was seen a few times. The chain carries TRBV28 and TRBJ1-5, with a weak D call TRBD1 (5 bases). Per germline, CDR1 MDHEN and CDR2 SYDVKM. The CDR3 is made up of 16 amino acids. V lost 5 bases to trimming and J lost 5 bases, with 19 bases between them. CDR3 protein: CASSTGERRLYQPQHF. CDR3 DNA: TGTGCCAGCAGTACGGGGGAGCGTAGATTGTATCAGCCCCAGCATTTT.

V is TRBV2 and J is TRBJ1-1; D call uncertain. The CDR3 extends over 12 amino acids. From germline, CDR1 is SNHLY and CDR2 FYNNEI. V lost 4 bases to trimming and J lost 3 bases, with 6 bases between them. CDR3 DNA sequence: TGTGCCAGCAGTGCAGACTACACTGAAGCTTTCTTT. This translates into CASSADYTEAFF.

The rearrangement uses TRBV15 and TRBJ1-3, with a weak D call TRBD1 (6 bases). Germline V lookup: CDR1 LNHNV, CDR2 YYDKDF (reference sequence). The V end lost 1 base, the J end lost 2 bases, and 21 bases lay between the germline ends. The CDR3 is made up of 19 amino acids. The chain's CDR3 is CATSRGFGDTADPGNTIYF. The DNA of the CDR3 is TGTGCCACCAGCAGAGGTTTCGGGGACACCGCTGATCCTGGAAACACCATATATTTT.

The rearrangement joins TRBV7-2 to TRBJ2-3; D is unclear. The CDR3 extends over 13 amino acids. CDR1 is SGHTA, CDR2 FQGNSA, per germline. Trimming left V 1 base short and J 4 bases short, with 6 bases between. CDR3 loop: CASSLGGADTQYF. DNA for the CDR3: TGTGCCAGCAGCTTAGGAGGTGCAGATACGCAGTATTTT.

The chain combines TRBV27 with TRBJ2-5, with D possibly being TRBD2 (5 bases). Looked up from germline, CDR1 is MNHEY and CDR2 is SMNVEV (reference sequence). CDR3 length: 16 amino acids. V shed 5 bases and J shed 1 base, with 17 bases lying between them. The CDR3 region has the DNA TGTGCCAGCAGTCACCCTAGCAGACGAAGCCAAGAGACCCAGTACTTC. Translated: CASSHPSRRSQETQYF.

The chain is built from TRBV6-6 and TRBJ1-1; D ambiguous. The CDR3 totals 11 residues. Trimming took 6 bases from V and 8 from J, leaving 10 bases between them. Germline values: CDR1 MNHNY, CDR2 SVGAGI (reference sequence). CDR3 DNA: TGTGCCAGCAGAAATGCAGGCGAAGCTTTCTTT. This translates into CASRNAGEAFF.

This clone was counted once. The chain links TRBV7-3 to TRBJ1-2, with a tentative D call TRBD1 (6 bases). The CDR3 runs 14 residues. Germline CDR1 reads SGHTA; CDR2 reads FQGTGA. The V and J ends lost 6 bases and 1 base respectively, with 12 bases between them. CDR3 DNA sequence: TGTGCCAGCAGAAAGGACAGCATTAACTATGGCTACACCTTC. The encoded protein is CASRKDSINYGYTF.

The V call is TRBV6-5, the J call TRBJ1-1, with 7 bases lining up with TRBD1. The CDR3 is 14 amino acids. With V trimmed by 6 bases and J by 7 bases, 11 bases remained unmatched. The V gene's germline CDR1 is MNHEY and CDR2 SVGAGI. The CDR3 DNA reads as TGTGCCAGCAGACAATTCGGGACAGTTATTGAAGCTTTCTTT. It is translated as CASRQFGTVIEAFF.

This clone was found a few times. This chain links TRBV20-1 with TRBJ2-1; no firm D call. This CDR3 spans 11 amino acids. V gave up 6 bases and J gave up 2 bases, with 5 bases separating them. The V gene's germline CDR1 is DFQATT and CDR2 SNEGSKA (reference sequence). For the CDR3, the DNA is TGCAGTGCCCTTGCCTACAATGAGCAGTTCTTC. Amino acids: CSALAYNEQFF.

This clone was seen only once. V is TRBV6-6 and J is TRBJ2-5; perhaps TRBD2 as D (6 bases). The V and J ends lost 6 bases and 9 bases respectively, with 23 bases between them. The germline gives CDR1 MNHNY, CDR2 SVGAGI (reference sequence). There are 15 residues in the CDR3. The DNA for the CDR3 is TGTGCCAGCAGCGACCCCGATAGCGGACTGGAGGCCCAGTACTTC. Translation gives CASSDPDSGLEAQYF.

This chain connects TRBV25-1 to TRBJ1-5, with a weak D call TRBD1 (5 bases). The germline gives CDR1 MGHDK, CDR2 SYGVNS. The CDR3 consists of 11 residues. V was shortened by 4 bases and J by 9 bases, with 7 bases between the two germline ends. CDR3 residues: CASSGGGPQHF. CDR3 bases: TGTGCCAGCAGTGGGGGGGGGCCCCAGCATTTT.

V is TRBV28 and J is TRBJ2-7, with a weak D call TRBD1 (5 bases). The germline V gene has CDR1 MDHEN and CDR2 SYDVKM. This CDR3 region has 13 residues. V was cut by 3 bases and J by 2 bases, with 8 bases left in between. The CDR3 DNA sequence: TGTGCCAGCAGTTTGGGCAGGGCCTACGAGCAGTACTTC. Translation gives CASSLGRAYEQYF.

This chain connects TRBV6-6 to TRBJ1-5; 8 bases line up with TRBD1. Germline V CDR1 and CDR2: MNHNY, SVGAGI (reference sequence). Trimming removed 2 bases from V and 2 bases from J; junction bases left unmatched: 2. This CDR3 comprises 15 residues. The CDR3 reads CASSYQGQGNQPQHF. In DNA, the CDR3 is TGTGCCAGCAGTTACCAGGGACAGGGCAATCAGCCCCAGCATTTT.

This clone was picked up a small number of times. This rearrangement joins TRBV5-5 to TRBJ1-5, with D hard to call. The CDR3 totals 13 residues. Trimming removed 2 bases from V and 7 bases from J, with 10 bases in between. Germline values: CDR1 SGHKS, CDR2 YYEKEE (reference sequence). The CDR3 loop is CASSLSPRQPQHF. Written as DNA, the CDR3 is TGTGCCAGCAGCTTATCCCCTCGGCAGCCCCAGCATTTT.

J is TRBJ1-2 and V is TRBV6-1; 7 bases align to TRBD1. Per the germline V gene, CDR1 is MNHNS and CDR2 is SASEGT. CDR3 length: 12 residues. The V and J ends lost 7 bases and 8 bases, in that order; junction bases with no gene match: 7. CDR3 nucleotide sequence: TGTGCCAGCACCCTCGGGACAGTCGGCTACACCTTC. It encodes CASTLGTVGYTF.

J is TRBJ2-3 and V is TRBV30; 7 bases line up with TRBD2. The CDR3 loop spans 17 amino acids. Germline values: CDR1 GTSNPN, CDR2 SVGIG (reference sequence). Losses at the gene ends were 1 base for V and 3 bases for J; bases not matched to a gene: 13. The CDR3 DNA is TGTGCCTGGAGTGCTTCTCCCGGCGGGGGAAGGACAGATACGCAGTATTTT. Amino acid sequence: CAWSASPGGGRTDTQYF.

The V gene is TRBV19, the J gene TRBJ1-1; D is uncertain. Germline V gives CDR1 LNHDA, CDR2 SQIVND (reference sequence). The CDR3 sequence is 15 residues long. The ends were cut back, 7 bases at V and 0 bases at J, with 15 bases in the middle. The CDR3 loop is CASIPGPDMNTEAFF. Written as DNA, the CDR3 is TGTGCCAGTATTCCTGGGCCAGACATGAACACTGAAGCTTTCTTT.